The 16 T cell receptor beta chains below were found in one sample sequenced in a study of CXCR3-negative and CXCR3-positive naive CD8 T cells. General observations from the study: TRB CDR3s were more hydrophobic in CXCR3-positive than in CXCR3-negative naive cells.

No antigen is known for these receptors. UMI-labeled 5' RACE yielded the TRB cDNA libraries. Reanalyzing the 5' RACE reads, TCRdb keeps one entry per CDR3 protein, without DNA. The sample's table shows some 150,000 distinct CDR3 sequences. What was sequenced was naive CXCR3+ CD8+ T cells from blood. Subset noted: CD45RO-CCR7+CD27+CD95- naive CD8+ T cells expressing CXCR3 (TNR3+). Every receptor here comes from a human donor in good health. Some clones in this sample may be carry-over from other donors' samples.

The V gene is TRBV7-9, the J gene TRBJ2-1; TCRdb designates TRBD2, a call that cannot be tested without DNA. The CDR3 is 14 amino acids. Germline V gives CDR1 SEHNR, CDR2 FQNEAQ (reference sequence). The CDR3 loop is CASSGLAGENEQFF.

The gene calls are TRBV11-3 and TRBJ1-2; the D call of TRBD1 rests on TCRdb alone, since no DNA is present to check it. The CDR3 contains 13 residues. In germline, CDR1 is SGHNT, CDR2 YENEEA. This CDR3 is CASSLTGDTGYTF.

The V gene is TRBV27, the J gene TRBJ2-3; TCRdb names TRBD1, which stays unverified in the absence of DNA. Germline lookup yields CDR1 MNHEY and CDR2 SMNVEV (reference sequence). The CDR3 is 16 residues long. The CDR3 reads CASKGGVGGLTDTQYF.

The chain is built from TRBV7-3 and TRBJ2-1; TCRdb picks TRBD1, but there is no DNA to check that call. Germline CDR1 SGHTA, CDR2 FQGTGA. This CDR3 has 13 residues. CDR3 in amino acids: CASSLNSGQEQFF.

V usage is TRBV28 and J usage is TRBJ2-7. The CDR3 sequence is 13 residues long. Germline CDR1 reads MDHEN; CDR2 reads SYDVKM. Here the CDR3 reads CASSDKGTYEQYF.

The CDR3 region is CASSIPLGERDPGDKNIQYF. V usage is TRBV12-3 or TRBV12-4 and J usage is TRBJ2-4; the TCRdb D gene call, TRBD1, has no DNA to confirm it. This CDR3 has 20 residues.

The chain has TRBV29-1 and TRBJ2-4; TCRdb proposes TRBD2, but this gene call is untestable without DNA. Germline lookup yields CDR1 SQVTM and CDR2 ANQGSEA. The CDR3 has 14 amino acids. The CDR3 region is CSARGGGGAGGQYF.

V usage is TRBV18 and J usage is TRBJ2-2; as DNA is missing, the TRBD1 call by TCRdb cannot be tested. This CDR3 comprises 17 residues. Germline CDR1 reads KGHSH; CDR2 reads LQKENI. This chain's CDR3 is CASSPAPGQLNTGELFF.

V is TRBV6-5 and J is TRBJ2-7. The CDR3 has 12 residues. Germline assignment: CDR1 MNHEY and CDR2 SVGAGI. The CDR3 loop is CASSYSLDEQYF.

The rearrangement uses TRBV5-6 and TRBJ2-7; TCRdb reports TRBD2, a call that lacks DNA to check it against. CDR1 and CDR2 from the germline V gene are SGHDT and YYEEEE. The CDR3 contains 18 residues. The CDR3 region is CASSSGLAGLAVSYEQYF.

V usage is TRBV5-5 and J usage is TRBJ2-1; TCRdb proposes TRBD2, but this gene call is untestable without DNA. CDR1 is SGHKS, CDR2 YYEKEE, per germline (reference sequence). CDR3 length equals 15 residues. The CDR3 sequence is CASVPSGSFYNEQFF.

The rearrangement joins TRBV29-1 to TRBJ2-1. The CDR3 has 12 amino acids. CDR1 is SQVTM, CDR2 ANQGSEA, per germline. CDR3 region: CSVDDESNEQFF.

The chain uses TRBV20-1 and TRBJ2-1; TCRdb's assignment of TRBD2 cannot be checked, as there is no DNA. Germline assignment: CDR1 DFQATT and CDR2 SNEGSKA (reference sequence). This CDR3 has 15 residues. CDR3 loop: CSARAGLAIYNEQFF.

The gene calls are TRBV29-1 and TRBJ2-1. The CDR3 has 11 amino acids. Germline V gene lookup returns CDR1 SQVTM and CDR2 ANQGSEA. The CDR3 reads CSVDGYNEQFF.

V gene TRBV27 combines with J gene TRBJ2-3; TCRdb's assignment of TRBD1 cannot be checked, as there is no DNA. The CDR3 spans 14 residues. Germline V lookup: CDR1 MNHEY, CDR2 SMNVEV (reference sequence). The CDR3 sequence is CASSFMQGADTQYF.

The gene calls are TRBV7-2 and TRBJ2-1. In germline, CDR1 is SGHTA, CDR2 FQGNSA. The CDR3 length is 12 residues. This CDR3 reads CASTSGGNEQFF.